The following is a TCR beta chain sequence with its context. This specimen belongs to a study of blood T cell repertoires in COVID-19. Trimming pared 3 bases from V and 4 bases from J, leaving 18 bases between. CDR3 length equals 16 residues. CDR1 and CDR2 (germline): MDHEN, SYDVKM. The table came from immunoSEQ multiplex PCR; TCRdb's copy has only in-frame clones and leaves some out. Here the sample spans about 210,000 clones, around 90% being singletons. Sequencing was performed on peripheral blood. This TCR came from a man aged 18-30 years with active or convalescent COVID-19. The chain links TRBV28 to TRBJ1-1; D unclear. The CDR3 region is CASSFPSPGAGTEAFF. Here the CDR3 DNA reads TGTGCCAGCAGTTTCCCTTCTCCAGGTGCGGGCACTGAAGCTTTCTTT.